Each of the 29 T cell receptor beta chains below was sequenced from the same sample in a study of CD8+CD57+ T cells in acquired aplastic anemia. The use of genomic DNA as template underpinned the TCR beta VDJ and CDR3 profiling. TCRdb re-derived calls from the reads in MiXCR, one entry per CDR3 protein. Of 200,000 to 250,000 distinct CDR3 sequences in the sample, about 44% are singletons; the top ten hold about 7.8%. Patients chosen for sequencing had shown CD8+CD57+ cell expansion by flow cytometry. Input material: sorted CD4+, CD8+, or CD8+CD57+ T cells (not recorded which) from PBMCs. The receptors here all came from a human donor with aplastic anemia.

This clonotype was seen a single time. The V call is TRBV2, the J call TRBJ1-2; TRBD1 aligns across 7 bases. CDR1 SNHLY and CDR2 FYNNEI come from the germline V gene. The CDR3 runs to 13 residues. V shed 8 bases and J 3 bases; nucleotides not matched to a gene: 6. CDR3 in DNA: TGTGCCAGCGTGGACAGGCGATACTATGGCTACACCTTC. Translating it yields CASVDRRYYGYTF.

This clonotype was seen a handful of times. The chain uses TRBV27 and TRBJ1-2, with TRBD1 as a possible D gene (5 bases). The ends were cut back, 3 bases at V and 8 bases at J, with 13 bases in the middle. The CDR3 is 13 residues long. Germline V CDR1 and CDR2: MNHEY, SMNVEV (reference sequence). Here the CDR3 DNA reads TGTGCCAGCAGTTTTACGGGGACGGGGGGCTACACCTTC. This gives the protein CASSFTGTGGYTF.

Points on this clonotype: Given a much more abundant clone one base away, this may be a read error. This chain joins TRBV5-6 and TRBJ2-6; D gene unclear. CDR1 and CDR2 (germline): SGHDT, YYEEEE. CDR3 length: 18 amino acids. The CDR3 sequence is CAGSLVGNPEPGANVLTF. CDR3 in DNA: TGTGCCGGCAGCTTGGTTGGCAACCCGGAACCTGGGGCCAACGTCCTGACTTTC. Complete variable domain (other parts from reference TRBV5-6 and TRBJ2-6): DAGVTQSPTHLIKTRGQQVTLRCSPKSGHDTVSWYQQALGQGPQFIFQYYEEEERQRGNFPDRFSGHQFPNYSSELNVNALLLGDSALYLCAGSLVGNPEPGANVLTFGAGSRLTVL.

The chain uses TRBV7-6 and TRBJ1-5, with TRBD1 as a possible D gene (5 bases). The V gene lost 1 base and the J gene lost 2 bases, with 24 bases spanning the gap. This CDR3 spans 20 amino acids. The germline CDR1 and CDR2 sequences are SGHVS and FNYEAQ. The CDR3 nucleotides are TGTGCCAGCAGCTTAGGTTCTGGGACTAGCGACTCTGGATGCAATCAGCCCCAGCATTTT. This codes for CASSLGSGTSDSGCNQPQHF. The full variable domain, its missing parts supplied by reference TRBV7-6 and TRBJ1-5, is GAGVSQSPRYKVTKRGQDVALRCDPISGHVSLYWYRQALGQGPEFLTYFNYEAQQDKSGLPNDRFSAERPEGSISTLTIQRTEQRDSAMYRCASSLGSGTSDSGCNQPQHFGDGTRLSIL.

This clonotype was recorded at least ten times. The rearrangement joins TRBV7-8 to TRBJ2-7, with TRBD1 as a possible D gene (5 bases). The CDR3 extends over 14 amino acids. V lost 1 base, J lost 3 bases, and 10 bases lay in between. Germline V lookup: CDR1 SGHVS, CDR2 FQNEAQ. CDR3 in DNA: TGTGCCAGCAGCTTAGAAGCAGGGAACTACGAGCAGTACTTC. It encodes CASSLEAGNYEQYF.

This clonotype was observed many times. DNA for the CDR3: TGTGCCAGCAGTTTGCCCGATCTAGCGGGAGACGCAGATACGCAGTATTTT. This translates into CASSLPDLAGDADTQYF. The gene calls are TRBV12-3 or TRBV12-4 and TRBJ2-3; 10 bases align to TRBD2. V shed 3 bases and J 4 bases; nucleotides not matched to a gene: 10. The CDR3 runs to 17 residues.

The rearrangement joins TRBV20-1 to TRBJ1-6; D is ambiguous. The CDR3 sequence is 13 residues long. Trimming stripped 0 bases from V and 13 bases from J, with 13 bases between. Germline V gives CDR1 DFQATT, CDR2 SNEGSKA (reference sequence). CDR3 residues: CSARDMGRYPLHF. Written as DNA, the CDR3 is TGCAGTGCTAGAGATATGGGCCGTTACCCCCTCCACTTT.

This clonotype was observed a few times. This chain uses TRBV4-1 with TRBJ1-1; a weak D match, TRBD1 (6 bases). The CDR3 is 15 amino acids. Trimming took off 2 bases at V and 8 bases at J, with 18 bases between the two ends. CDR1 MGHRA and CDR2 YSYEKL come from the germline V gene. The DNA for the CDR3 is TGCGCCAGCAGCCAACCGCCCGGCGGGGGCACCGAAGCTTTCTTT. It is translated as CASSQPPGGGTEAFF.

Of note for this clonotype: Compared with germline, one end of the junction differs, possibly owing to a read error. The chain employs TRBV7-7 and TRBJ2-5; TRBD2 matches 9 bases. The CDR3 is 14 residues long. Per germline, CDR1 SSHAT and CDR2 FNYEAQ (reference sequence). The CDR3 spells CASSGLAKQETQYF. CDR3 sequence (DNA): TGTGCTAGCAGCGGACTAGCGAAACAAGAGACCCAGTACTTC.

This clonotype was observed at least ten times. The chain recombines TRBV11-3 with TRBJ1-1; D uncertain. V was clipped by 4 bases and J by 1 base, with 7 bases between them. This CDR3 is 13 amino acids long. CDR1 is SGHNT, CDR2 YENEEA, per germline. The CDR3 here is CASSYGKNTEAFF. The CDR3 DNA is TGTGCCAGCAGCTACGGAAAGAACACTGAAGCTTTCTTT.

This clonotype has just a few counts. The genes are TRBV15 and TRBJ2-7; D possibly corresponds to TRBD1 (7 bases). Looked up from germline, CDR1 is LNHNV and CDR2 is YYDKDF (reference sequence). The CDR3 spans 15 residues. Trimming took 3 bases from V and 3 from J, leaving 15 bases between them. CDR3 sequence (DNA): TGTGCCACCAGCAGGAGACAGGGAGGAAACTACGAGCAGTACTTC. Residues: CATSRRQGGNYEQYF.

This clonotype was picked up a small number of times. The chain carries TRBV27 and TRBJ1-1; weak D call: TRBD1 (5 bases). Trimming pared 0 bases from V and 3 bases from J, leaving 23 bases between. Germline CDR1 is MNHEY and CDR2 is SMNVEV (reference sequence). This CDR3 spans 19 amino acids. The CDR3 bases are TGTGCCAGCAGTTTATCCTATGGCTTCCGGGAGTCACAGGACACTGAAGCTTTCTTT. It translates to CASSLSYGFRESQDTEAFF.

The sample holds a few counts of this clonotype. It may be a read error: a sequence one base away is much more abundant. The chain combines TRBV5-1 with TRBJ2-5, with TRBD2 matching 7 bases. The length of the CDR3 is 14 residues. Per germline, CDR1 SGHRS and CDR2 YFSETQ. The CDR3 here is CAGSLGRGQETQYF. CDR3 nucleotides: TGCGCCGGCAGCTTGGGGCGGGGGCAAGAGACCCAGTACTTC.

This clonotype was seen more than once but under ten times. This sequence joins TRBV30 and TRBJ1-1; a weak D match, TRBD1 (5 bases). CDR1 and CDR2 (germline): GTSNPN, SVGIG (reference sequence). The CDR3 is made up of 13 amino acids. Between the trimmed V and J ends, which lost 2 bases and 3 bases, there was a span of 10 bases. The CDR3, as DNA: TGTGCCTGGAGTTATGGGGGATACACTGAAGCTTTCTTT. Translating it yields CAWSYGGYTEAFF.

In its sample, this clonotype was seen once. In DNA, the CDR3 is TGTGCCACCAGCAGTGATTTCGCCTACGAGCAGTACTTC. This codes for CATSSDFAYEQYF. The J gene is TRBJ2-7, the V gene TRBV15; D uncertain. The CDR3 is 13 residues long. Trimming took off 3 bases at V and 2 bases at J, with 8 bases between the two ends. Germline lookup yields CDR1 LNHNV and CDR2 YYDKDF (reference sequence).

For this clonotype: Given a much more abundant clone one base away, this may be a read error. The V and J genes are TRBV24-1 and TRBJ1-1; 8 bases agree with TRBD1. The CDR3 runs to 13 residues. Germline loops: CDR1 KGHDR, CDR2 SFDVKD. With 6 bases clipped from V and 8 bases from J, the junction kept 7 bases outside the gene matches. The CDR3 DNA reads as TGTGCCACCAGTTTGGTGGGACAGGACGAAGCTTTCTTT. Its protein product is CATSLVGQDEAFF.

V and J are TRBV7-3 and TRBJ2-7, with a tentative D call TRBD2 (7 bases). Germline V gene data show CDR1 as SGHTA and CDR2 as FQGTGA. The CDR3 is 13 amino acids. The V end lost 6 bases, the J end lost 3 bases, and 12 bases lay between the germline ends. The CDR3 DNA is TGTGCCAGCAGGGCGGGGGCCTTCTACGAGCAGTACTTC. Amino acids: CASRAGAFYEQYF.

This clonotype was seen only a few times. The chain has TRBV7-9 and TRBJ2-2; 7 bases are shared with TRBD1. With V trimmed by 5 bases and J by 1 base, 7 bases remained unmatched. The germline CDR1 and CDR2 sequences are SEHNR and FQNEAQ (reference sequence). The CDR3 spans 16 residues. CDR3 nucleotides: TGTGCCAGCAGCCTCCCCCGGGACAGGAACACCGGGGAGCTGTTTTTT. It specifies CASSLPRDRNTGELFF. Full variable domain (outside the CDR3, taken from reference TRBV7-9 and TRBJ2-2): DTGVSQNPRHKITKRGQNVTFRCDPISEHNRLYWYRQTLGQGPEFLTYFQNEAQLEKSRLLSDRFSAERPKGSFSTLEIQRTEQGDSAMYLCASSLPRDRNTGELFFGEGSRLTVL.

This chain joins TRBV20-1 and TRBJ1-1; a weak D match, TRBD1 (5 bases). This CDR3 contains 17 residues. CDR1 and CDR2 from the germline V gene are DFQATT and SNEGSKA (reference sequence). The ends were cut back, 1 base at V and 3 bases at J, with 21 bases in the middle. Here the CDR3 reads CSARVLGLAGGDTEAFF. The CDR3, as DNA: TGCAGTGCTAGAGTACTAGGACTAGCGGGAGGGGACACTGAAGCTTTCTTT.

This clonotype was seen repeatedly, ten times or more. This chain connects TRBV7-8 to TRBJ2-6; unclear D gene. In germline, CDR1 is SGHVS, CDR2 FQNEAQ. The ends were cut back, 3 bases at V and 2 bases at J, with 8 bases in the middle. The CDR3 sequence is 15 residues long. The DNA for the CDR3 is TGTGCCAGCAGCTTCCAGGTTACTGGGGCCAACGTCCTGACTTTC. It specifies CASSFQVTGANVLTF.

The chain carries TRBV5-1 and TRBJ1-6; 8 bases fit TRBD1. Per the germline V gene, CDR1 is SGHRS and CDR2 is YFSETQ. V shed 0 bases and J 7 bases; nucleotides not matched to a gene: 3. CDR3 length: 15 residues. CDR3 nucleotides: TGCGCCAGCAGCTTGGAAGGGACAGGCAATTCACCCCTCCACTTT. Its translation: CASSLEGTGNSPLHF.

The chain carries TRBV2 and TRBJ2-7, with D unclear. Trimming removed 7 bases at V and 1 base at J, with 14 bases between. Germline assignment: CDR1 SNHLY and CDR2 FYNNEI. The CDR3 length is 14 residues. CDR3 sequence: CASKLGSSSYEQYF. CDR3 in DNA: TGTGCCAGCAAGTTAGGGTCCAGTTCCTACGAGCAGTACTTC.

V usage is TRBV7-9 and J usage is TRBJ2-7; D not resolved. This CDR3 has 12 amino acids. The germline V and J ends were trimmed by 1 base and 7 bases, with 8 bases remaining between them. The germline CDR1 and CDR2 sequences are SEHNR and FQNEAQ (reference sequence). CDR3 loop: CASSLGPREQYF. The DNA for the CDR3 is TGTGCCAGCAGCTTAGGTCCGAGAGAGCAGTACTTC. Looking up the rest from reference TRBV7-9 and TRBJ2-7 gives the full variable domain: DTGVSQNPRHKITKRGQNVTFRCDPISEHNRLYWYRQTLGQGPEFLTYFQNEAQLEKSRLLSDRFSAERPKGSFSTLEIQRTEQGDSAMYLCASSLGPREQYFGPGTRLTVT.

In this sample, this clonotype turned up many times. The rearrangement uses TRBV24-1 and TRBJ2-1; the match to TRBD2 covers 7 bases. The ends lost 0 bases at V and 4 bases at J; junction bases unmatched: 5. The CDR3 is made up of 16 amino acids. Germline values: CDR1 KGHDR, CDR2 SFDVKD. CDR3 sequence reads: CATSDLASGRYNEQFF. The DNA of the CDR3 is TGTGCCACCAGTGATTTGGCTAGCGGACGATACAATGAGCAGTTCTTC.

About this clonotype: The junction departs from the called germline gene at one end, perhaps through a read error. The chain couples TRBV24-1 to TRBJ1-4; possibly TRBD1 for D (5 bases). There are 16 residues in the CDR3. Germline V lookup: CDR1 KGHDR, CDR2 SFDVKD. In DNA, the CDR3 is TGTGCCAGCAGTTTATCATGGGGGAAGGCTAATGAAAAACTGTTTTTT. This encodes CASSLSWGKANEKLFF.

This sequence joins TRBV3-1 and TRBJ2-7; TRBD1 matches at 7 bases. The junction had 12 bases not matched to a gene; V was cut back by 0 bases and J by 4 bases. This CDR3 is built from 17 residues. Per the germline V gene, CDR1 is LGHDT and CDR2 is YNNKEL (reference sequence). For the CDR3, the DNA is TGTGCCAGCAGCCAAGATCAGAGGGGGCGCATTTTTTACGAGCAGTACTTC. This encodes CASSQDQRGRIFYEQYF.

There are a few counts of this clonotype. Compared with germline, one end of the junction differs, possibly owing to a read error. The gene calls are TRBV5-1 and TRBJ2-6, with D perhaps TRBD1 (7 bases). CDR3 length: 13 residues. Germline assignment: CDR1 SGHRS and CDR2 YFSETQ. Here the CDR3 reads CASSYQGGSTEAF. For the CDR3, the DNA is TGCGCCAGCAGCTATCAGGGGGGTTCCACTGAAGCTTTC.

This clonotype has just one count. J is TRBJ1-5 and V is TRBV19, with D unresolved. There are 13 residues in the CDR3. V was pared by 8 bases and J by 7 bases, with 15 bases between. Per the germline V gene, CDR1 is LNHDA and CDR2 is SQIVND (reference sequence). CDR3 amino acids: CASGLVAVQPQHF. CDR3 DNA: TGTGCCAGTGGGCTAGTCGCAGTACAGCCCCAGCATTTT.

This chain uses TRBV7-2 with TRBJ2-7, with TRBD2 matching over 9 bases. The V and J ends lost 2 bases and 6 bases, in that order; junction bases with no gene match: 11. Looked up from germline, CDR1 is SGHTA and CDR2 is FQGNSA. There are 16 residues in the CDR3. CDR3 loop: CASSLSGPGTSSEQYF. CDR3 DNA: TGTGCCAGCAGCTTAAGTGGCCCCGGGACTAGCTCCGAGCAGTACTTC.